These 21 T cell receptor beta chains were sequenced from one sample in a study of T cells in Graves' hyperthyroidism and ophthalmopathy. The CDR3 regions of TCR beta were amplified from RNA transcripts. An initial round of RT-PCR targeting the TCR CDR3 relied on the HTBI primer set. TCRdb analysed the multiplex PCR reads with MiXCR anew, one entry per CDR3 protein. The sample yields around 700,000 distinct CDR3 sequences, around 19% seen once. Input material: blood. The receptors shown here come from a woman in her 50s with Graves' hyperthyroidism that later progressed to Graves' ophthalmopathy.

This clonotype has a handful of counts. This chain joins TRBV5-5 and TRBJ1-6; D unresolved. This CDR3 is built from 19 residues. V was shortened by 0 bases and J by 1 base, with 17 bases between the two germline ends. Germline CDR1 SGHKS, CDR2 YYEKEE (reference sequence). The CDR3 DNA is TGTGCCAGCAGCTTGGCACCTCCCTCCCCGGGATCCTATAATTCACCCCTCCACTTT. Residues: CASSLAPPSPGSYNSPLHF. Full variable domain (remainder filled in from reference TRBV5-5 and TRBJ1-6): DAGVTQSPTHLIKTRGQQVTLRCSPISGHKSVSWYQQVLGQGPQFIFQYYEKEERGRGNFPDRFSARQFPNYSSELNVNALLLGDSALYLCASSLAPPSPGSYNSPLHFGNGTRLTVT.

This clonotype has more than one count but fewer than ten. V gene TRBV5-5 combines with J gene TRBJ2-1; 8 bases align to TRBD1. Trimming cost V 4 bases and J 2 bases; bases outside gene matches: 5. This CDR3 spans 15 amino acids. Per the germline V gene, CDR1 is SGHKS and CDR2 is YYEKEE (reference sequence). The CDR3: CASSPGQAAYNEQFF. CDR3 nucleotides: TGTGCCAGCAGCCCGGGACAGGCAGCCTACAATGAGCAGTTCTTC.

At least ten counts were recorded for this clonotype. The rearrangement joins TRBV2 to TRBJ1-1; 7 nucleotides match TRBD1. V shed 4 bases, J shed 7 bases, and the junction held 0 bases outside the gene matches. From germline, CDR1 is SNHLY and CDR2 FYNNEI. The CDR3 totals 11 residues. The CDR3 is CASSGQGEAFF. DNA of the CDR3: TGTGCCAGCAGTGGACAGGGTGAAGCTTTCTTT.

The CDR3: CASSQTSGGAFF. CDR3 nucleotides: TGTGCCAGCAGCCAAACTAGCGGGGGGGCGTTCTTC. The chain has TRBV7-9 and TRBJ2-1; 13 nucleotides match TRBD2. CDR3 size: 12 residues. The germline V gene encodes CDR1 SEHNR and CDR2 FQNEAQ (reference sequence). J gave up 15 bases and V 5 bases, and 4 bases lay outside the gene matches.

The V gene is TRBV3-1, the J gene TRBJ1-4, with D uncertain. Per the germline V gene, CDR1 is LGHDT and CDR2 is YNNKEL (reference sequence). V was trimmed by 5 bases and J by 7 bases, leaving 26 bases between them. CDR3 size: 18 residues. This CDR3 reads CASSARDLAGVLTEKLFF. The CDR3 DNA reads as TGTGCCAGCAGCGCAAGAGACCTGGCAGGCGTTCTGACTGAAAAACTGTTTTTT.

This clonotype has a count of ten or more. This chain uses TRBV20-1 with TRBJ1-2; TRBD1 agrees at 9 bases. The CDR3 sequence is 14 residues long. Trimming cost V 0 bases and J 3 bases; bases outside gene matches: 2. CDR1 and CDR2 from the germline V gene are DFQATT and SNEGSKA (reference sequence). The DNA of the CDR3 is TGCAGTGCTAGAGAAGGGACAGGGCACTATGGCTACACCTTC. Translated: CSAREGTGHYGYTF.

This clonotype was recorded many times. The chain links TRBV7-8 to TRBJ1-1; D not certain. Per germline, CDR1 SGHVS and CDR2 FQNEAQ. V was trimmed by 4 bases and J by 0 bases, leaving 9 bases between them. This CDR3 region has 14 residues. The CDR3 DNA sequence: TGTGCCAGCAGCTCGACAAATTTGAACACTGAAGCTTTCTTT. This sequence encodes CASSSTNLNTEAFF.

This clonotype occurred many times. This chain uses TRBV11-2 with TRBJ2-3; TRBD2 agrees at 8 bases. This CDR3 spans 20 amino acids. Germline CDR1 reads SGHAT; CDR2 reads FQNNGV. Trimming removed 2 bases from V and 0 bases from J; junction bases left unmatched: 16. The CDR3 spells CASSLTPTAGAYRSTDTQYF. In DNA, the CDR3 is TGTGCCAGCAGCTTAACCCCCACAGCGGGGGCCTACAGGAGCACAGATACGCAGTATTTT.

Worth noting for this clonotype: Possible read error: a much larger clone is one base away. This chain links TRBV20-1 with TRBJ1-1; D remains ambiguous. This CDR3 region has 12 residues. Germline loops: CDR1 DFQATT, CDR2 SNEGSKA (reference sequence). Trimming shortened V by 3 bases and J by 1 base, and 6 bases separated the two germline ends. The CDR3 coding sequence is TGCAGTGCTAGGAGGACGAACACTGAAGCTTTCTTT. Its translation is CSARRTNTEAFF.

V usage is TRBV7-2 and J usage is TRBJ1-1, with 7 bases that match TRBD1. V was clipped by 5 bases and J by 0 bases; unmatched bases: 9. Germline V CDR1 and CDR2: SGHTA, FQGNSA. The CDR3 length is 16 residues. CDR3: CASSHPRDRLNTEAFF. CDR3 coding DNA: TGTGCCAGCAGCCACCCCCGGGACAGACTGAACACTGAAGCTTTCTTT.

The chain employs TRBV10-3 and TRBJ1-5; weak D call: TRBD1 (5 bases). The CDR3 extends over 13 amino acids. V was trimmed by 8 bases and J by 8 bases, leaving 16 bases between them. The germline V gene encodes CDR1 ENHRY and CDR2 SYGVKD. The CDR3: CAIEDGRGEPQHF. In nucleotides, the CDR3 is TGTGCCATCGAAGATGGGAGAGGGGAGCCCCAGCATTTT.

This chain uses TRBV11-3 with TRBJ2-3, with D possibly called TRBD1 or TRBD2 (5 bases each). V was shortened by 3 bases and J by 6 bases, with 7 bases between the two germline ends. Germline assignment: CDR1 SGHNT and CDR2 YENEEA. The CDR3 covers 12 residues. The CDR3 DNA sequence: TGTGCCAGCAGCTTCGGGGACGATACGCAGTATTTT. It yields the protein CASSFGDDTQYF.

The chain carries TRBV29-1 and TRBJ2-5; 9 bases are shared with TRBD1. The trim removed 7 bases at V and 3 bases at J, leaving 9 bases unmatched. CDR3 length equals 14 residues. The germline gives CDR1 SQVTM, CDR2 ANQGSEA. The CDR3 nucleotides are TGCAGCGCCTCGGACAGGGGTAAAGAAGAGACCCAGTACTTC. This sequence encodes CSASDRGKEETQYF. Full variable domain (remainder filled in from reference TRBV29-1 and TRBJ2-5): SAVISQKPSRDICQRGTSLTIQCQVDSQVTMMFWYRQQPGQSLTLIATANQGSEATYESGFVIDKFPISRPNLTFSTLTVSNMSPEDSSIYLCSASDRGKEETQYFGPGTRLLVL.

Turning to this clonotype: This may stem from a read error, because a much larger clone lies one nucleotide away. The gene calls are TRBV4-1 and TRBJ1-1; 7 bases match TRBD1. J was trimmed by 7 bases and V by 8 bases; bases with no gene match: 19. This CDR3 comprises 16 residues. The germline gives CDR1 MGHRA, CDR2 YSYEKL. The CDR3 spells CASGRAAGTVGHEAFF. As DNA, the CDR3 is TGCGCCAGCGGCCGCGCTGCCGGGACAGTGGGCCATGAAGCTTTCTTT.

This clonotype was seen at least ten times. The rearrangement uses TRBV20-1 and TRBJ2-3; D call uncertain. The V gene's germline CDR1 is DFQATT and CDR2 SNEGSKA (reference sequence). Trimming removed 2 bases at V and 3 bases at J, with 9 bases between. There are 13 residues in the CDR3. DNA of the CDR3: TGCAGTGCTAGACGTCTAGGAACAGATACGCAGTATTTT. Translating gives CSARRLGTDTQYF.

This clonotype showed up just a few times. The V gene is TRBV6-2 or TRBV6-3, the J gene TRBJ2-5; 7 bases map to TRBD2. With 0 bases clipped from V and 5 bases from J, the junction kept 6 bases outside the gene matches. The CDR3 spans 15 residues. Germline CDR1 is MNHEY and CDR2 is SVGEGT. The CDR3 here is CASSYSGSGGETQYF. CDR3 in DNA: TGTGCCAGCAGTTACTCGGGATCCGGGGGGGAGACCCAGTACTTC.

In its sample, this clonotype was seen a few times. This rearrangement joins TRBV7-9 to TRBJ1-4; D call uncertain. The V gene lost 0 bases and the J gene lost 8 bases, with 13 bases spanning the gap. Germline CDR1 and CDR2: SEHNR and FQNEAQ (reference sequence). The length of the CDR3 is 15 residues. This CDR3 is CASSLADSDEEKLFF. The CDR3 bases are TGTGCCAGCAGCTTAGCTGATTCGGACGAAGAAAAACTGTTTTTT. Variable domain in full (rest from reference TRBV7-9 and TRBJ1-4): DTGVSQNPRHKITKRGQNVTFRCDPISEHNRLYWYRQTLGQGPEFLTYFQNEAQLEKSRLLSDRFSAERPKGSFSTLEIQRTEQGDSAMYLCASSLADSDEEKLFFGSGTQLSVL.

Concerning this clonotype itself: One junction end disagrees with the germline gene, perhaps due to a read error. The chain couples TRBV18 to TRBJ2-5; no reliable D call. Germline-derived CDR1 and CDR2 are KGHSH and LQKENI. The CDR3 runs 12 residues. The CDR3 DNA reads TGTGCCAGCTCACCTCTTGCCCAGCCTCTGGACTTC. This encodes CASSPLAQPLDF.

This chain uses TRBV10-3 with TRBJ2-3; 8 bases align to TRBD1. After removal of 6 bases from V and 3 bases from J, the junction contained 2 bases not matched to a gene. CDR3 length: 13 amino acids. Germline lookup yields CDR1 ENHRY and CDR2 SYGVKD. CDR3 nucleotide sequence: TGTGCCATCAGGGGACAGGAGACAGATACGCAGTATTTT. This gives the protein CAIRGQETDTQYF.

This clonotype was detected ten times or more. CDR3 in DNA: TGTGCCAGCAGCGGGGTAGCCAAAAACATTCAGTACTTC. Translated, it gives CASSGVAKNIQYF. The rearrangement joins TRBV3-1 to TRBJ2-4; D call uncertain. The CDR3 totals 13 residues. The V and J ends lost 5 bases and 0 bases respectively, with 5 bases between them. Germline CDR1 reads LGHDT; CDR2 reads YNNKEL (reference sequence).

This clonotype was seen many times. This chain links TRBV12-3 or TRBV12-4 with TRBJ2-7; 9 nucleotides match TRBD1. Losses at the gene ends were 6 bases for V and 9 bases for J; bases not matched to a gene: 9. The CDR3 sequence is 13 residues long. The CDR3 DNA reads TGTGCCAGCAGGGACACAGGGGGCTCGCCGCAGTACTTC. Translation: CASRDTGGSPQYF.